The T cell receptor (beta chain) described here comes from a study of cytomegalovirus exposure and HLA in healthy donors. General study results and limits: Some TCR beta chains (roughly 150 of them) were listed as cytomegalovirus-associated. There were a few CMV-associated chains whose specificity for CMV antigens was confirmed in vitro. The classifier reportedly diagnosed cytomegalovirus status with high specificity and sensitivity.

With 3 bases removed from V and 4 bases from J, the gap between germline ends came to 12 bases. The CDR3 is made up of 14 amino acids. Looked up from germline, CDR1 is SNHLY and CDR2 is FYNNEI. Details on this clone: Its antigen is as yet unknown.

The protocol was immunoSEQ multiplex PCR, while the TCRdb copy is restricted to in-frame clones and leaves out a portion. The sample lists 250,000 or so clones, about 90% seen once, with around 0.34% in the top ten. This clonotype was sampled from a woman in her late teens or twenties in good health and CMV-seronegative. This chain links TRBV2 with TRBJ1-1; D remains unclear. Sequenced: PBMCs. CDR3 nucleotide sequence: TGTGCCAGCAGTGAGCGGGGAGTCGTCACTGAAGCTTTCTTT. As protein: CASSERGVVTEAFF.